Presented here are 6 T cell receptor beta chains from one specimen sequenced in a study of vaccination effects on CD4 cells after COVID-19 (dated by TCRdb to the early 2020s). These receptors have no known antigen. In the ViraFEST assay, PBMC were stimulated with viral peptide pools, and antigen-specific CD4+ T cell clonotypes were then identified by expansion using TCR sequencing. After around 10 days of culture, CD4+ T cells were isolated with the EasySep CD4+ T cell isolation kit. Negative nucleocapsid antibody results before and after vaccination confirmed that the healthy vaccine recipients had no prior SARS-CoV-2 infection. The receptor library was made with the immunoSEQ multiplex PCR assay. TCRdb mirrors the immuneACCESS table, restricted to in-frame sequences. Some clones are absent from its copies; in checked studies, under half trace to an unresolved V gene, and the reason for the others is unknown. The sample data list tens of thousands of clones, and roughly three quarters of these were observed just once. Approximately 3% of the sample belongs to the ten largest clones.

Source: CD4+ T cells from PBMCs cultured with HCoV-NL63 spike peptides, taken before COVID-19 vaccination. This sample's cell subset or site label indicates: HCoV-NL63 spike overlapping peptide pool stimulation. These receptors came from a human donor who received a COVID-19 vaccine.

This chain connects TRBV5-4 to TRBJ2-2, with D maybe TRBD1 (5 bases). This CDR3 comprises 13 residues. CDR1 is SGHNT and CDR2 is YYREEE in the germline V gene (reference sequence). Between the trimmed V and J ends, which lost 4 bases and 3 bases, there was a span of 7 bases. The chain's CDR3 is CASSTGYTGELFF. CDR3 bases: TGTGCCAGCAGCACAGGATACACCGGGGAGCTGTTTTTT.

The chain employs TRBV6-2 or TRBV6-3 and TRBJ2-7, with unresolved D. The CDR3 sequence is 14 residues long. Between the trimmed V and J ends, which lost 0 bases and 3 bases, there was a span of 9 bases. The germline gives CDR1 MNHEY, CDR2 SVGEGT. This CDR3 is CASSYSLRDYEQYV. CDR3 coding DNA: TGTGCCAGCAGTTACTCGCTGAGAGACTACGAGCAGTACGTC.

The chain has TRBV3-1 (or the pseudogene TRBV3-2) and TRBJ2-6, with 8 bases fitting TRBD1. Germline CDR1 reads LGHDT; CDR2 reads YNNKEL (reference sequence). With V trimmed by 4 bases and J by 2 bases, 13 bases remained unmatched. The CDR3 is 19 amino acids. CDR3 residues: CASSPRFAQGGTGANVLTF. CDR3 DNA: TGTGCCAGCAGCCCCCGATTTGCACAGGGGGGTACTGGGGCCAACGTCCTGACTTTC.

CDR3 in DNA: TGTGCCAGCAGTTCCGGCTGGGACAGTGCCTACGAGCAGTACGTC. Protein: CASSSGWDSAYEQYV. The chain has TRBV5-5 and TRBJ2-7, with 7 bases that match TRBD1. Trimming at V came to 5 bases and at J to 2 bases, leaving 10 bases not matched to a gene. CDR3 length equals 15 residues. Germline V CDR1 and CDR2: SGHKS, YYEKEE (reference sequence).

The chain joins TRBV24-1 to TRBJ2-1; 8 bases fit TRBD1. The CDR3 length is 16 residues. Germline V gene data show CDR1 as KGHDR and CDR2 as SFDVKD. Trimming at V came to 4 bases and at J to 0 bases, leaving 4 bases not matched to a gene. In DNA form, the CDR3 reads TGTGCCACCAGTGACCCCGGACAGGGCTCCTACAATGAGCAGTTCTTC. This codes for CATSDPGQGSYNEQFF.

V usage is TRBV9 and J usage is TRBJ1-6; TRBD1 agrees at 10 bases. Trimming at V came to 4 bases and at J to 12 bases, leaving 13 bases not matched to a gene. Germline CDR1 SGDLS, CDR2 YYNGEE. This CDR3 has 16 amino acids. The CDR3 coding sequence is TGTGCCAGCAGCCCACAACTTGGGACAGGGGACGGACCCCTCCACTTT. Protein product: CASSPQLGTGDGPLHF.